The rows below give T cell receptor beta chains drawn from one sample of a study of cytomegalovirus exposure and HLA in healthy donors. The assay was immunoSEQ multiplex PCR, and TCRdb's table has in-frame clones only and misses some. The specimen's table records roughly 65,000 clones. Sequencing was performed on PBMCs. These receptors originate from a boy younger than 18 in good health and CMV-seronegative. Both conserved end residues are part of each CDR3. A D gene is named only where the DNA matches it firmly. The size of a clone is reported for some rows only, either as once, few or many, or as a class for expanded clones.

CASSSSGRPTTSF | TGTGCCAGCAGCTCCTCGGGGAGGCCGACGACTTCTTTC | - | TRBJ2-7 | - | TRBV5-4
CASSFTGNANYGYTF | TGTGCCAGCAGCTTTACAGGGAACGCTAACTATGGCTACACCTTC | - | TRBJ1-2 | - | TRBV6-5
CASSFYGGNYEQYF | TGTGCCAGCAGTTTCTACGGGGGGAACTACGAGCAGTACTTC | medium-sized | TRBJ2-7 | TRBD2 | TRBV27
CASSSKTTPSDTGELFF | TGCGCCAGCAGCTCCAAGACTACCCCGAGTGATACCGGGGAGCTGTTTTTT | - | TRBJ2-2 | - | TRBV5-1
CASSVEGVRTEAFF | TGTGCCAGCAGCGTAGAAGGGGTTAGGACTGAAGCTTTCTTT | - | TRBJ1-1 | - | TRBV9
CACGQDSSYEQYF | TGTGCCTGTGGACAGGACTCTTCCTACGAGCAGTACTTC | - | TRBJ2-7 | TRBD1 | TRBV2
CASRLRQGGGYTF | TGTGCCAGCAGGCTCCGACAGGGCGGGGGCTACACCTTC | - | TRBJ1-2 | TRBD1 | TRBV7-2
CASSGTGDGNTIYF | TGCGCCAGCAGTGGGACAGGGGACGGAAACACCATATATTTT | - | TRBJ1-3 | TRBD1 | TRBV5-1
CASRLDRGSGNTIYF | TGTGCCAGCAGGCTAGACAGGGGGTCTGGAAACACCATATATTTT | - | TRBJ1-3 | TRBD1 | TRBV6-1
CAWRAEGAGYTF | TGTGCCTGGAGAGCAGAAGGGGCTGGCTACACCTTC | - | TRBJ1-2 | - | TRBV30
CASSVSSLGANVLTF | TGTGCCAGCAGCGTCTCTAGTTTAGGGGCCAACGTCCTGACTTTC | - | TRBJ2-6 | - | TRBV9
CASSPRQGHQPQHF | TGTGCCAGCTCACCACGACAGGGTCATCAGCCCCAGCATTTT | - | TRBJ1-5 | TRBD1 | TRBV18
CASSRRDSHGYTF | TGTGCCAGCAGCCGACGGGACAGCCATGGCTACACCTTC | - | TRBJ1-2 | TRBD1 | TRBV5-6
CASSPLEMNTEAFF | TGTGCCAGCTCACCACTAGAAATGAACACTGAAGCTTTCTTT | - | TRBJ1-1 | - | TRBV18
CASSSTRGTNSYEQYF | TGCGCCAGCAGCTCCACCCGGGGGACTAACTCCTACGAGCAGTACTTC | - | TRBJ2-7 | TRBD2 | TRBV5-1
CASREGTGNTEAFF | TGCGCCAGCAGGGAAGGGACAGGCAACACTGAAGCTTTCTTT | - | TRBJ1-1 | TRBD1 | TRBV5-1
CAISASGTSFDEQFF | TGTGCCATCAGTGCCTCCGGGACTAGCTTCGATGAGCAGTTCTTC | - | TRBJ2-1 | TRBD2 | TRBV10-3
CASSSRTANYGYTF | TGTGCCAGCAGCTCTAGGACAGCGAACTATGGCTACACCTTC | - | TRBJ1-2 | - | TRBV7-3
CASARGTEAFF | TGTGCCAGCGCACGGGGCACTGAAGCTTTCTTT | - | TRBJ1-1 | - | TRBV7-9
CASSLEDSAYEQYF | TGCGCCAGCAGCTTGGAGGACAGCGCCTACGAGCAGTACTTC | - | TRBJ2-7 | - | TRBV5-1
CASSLPGGYDGYTF | TGTGCCAGCAGCCTCCCTGGAGGATATGATGGCTACACCTTC | - | TRBJ1-2 | - | TRBV28
CASSATGATGELFF | TGTGCCAGCAGTGCCACAGGGGCCACCGGGGAGCTGTTTTTT | - | TRBJ2-2 | TRBD1 | TRBV25-1
CASSQAGGRATYEQYF | TGCGCCAGCAGCCAAGCGGGCGGGAGGGCTACCTACGAGCAGTACTTC | - | TRBJ2-7 | TRBD2 | TRBV4-1
CASSVAVDTGELFF | TGTGCCAGCAGCGTAGCGGTTGACACCGGGGAGCTGTTTTTT | - | TRBJ2-2 | - | TRBV9